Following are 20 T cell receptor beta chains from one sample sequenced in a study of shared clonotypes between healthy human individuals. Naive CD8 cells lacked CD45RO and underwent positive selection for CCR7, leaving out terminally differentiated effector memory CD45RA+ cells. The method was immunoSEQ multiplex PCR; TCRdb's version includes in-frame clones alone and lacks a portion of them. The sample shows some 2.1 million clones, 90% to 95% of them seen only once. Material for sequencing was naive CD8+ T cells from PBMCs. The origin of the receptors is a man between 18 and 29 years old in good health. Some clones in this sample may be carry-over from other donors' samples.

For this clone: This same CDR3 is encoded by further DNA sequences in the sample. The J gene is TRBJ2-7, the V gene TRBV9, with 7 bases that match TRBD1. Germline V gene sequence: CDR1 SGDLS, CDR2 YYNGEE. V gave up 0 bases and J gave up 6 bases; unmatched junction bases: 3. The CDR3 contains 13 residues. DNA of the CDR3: TGTGCCAGCAGCGTAGCTTCAGGGGGCGAGCAGTACTTC. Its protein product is CASSVASGGEQYF.

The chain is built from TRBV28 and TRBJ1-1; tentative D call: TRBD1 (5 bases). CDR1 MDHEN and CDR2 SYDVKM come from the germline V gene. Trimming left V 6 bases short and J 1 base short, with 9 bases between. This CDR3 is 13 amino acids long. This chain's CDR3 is CASRLTENTEAFF. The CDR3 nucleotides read TGTGCCAGCAGACTGACAGAGAACACTGAAGCTTTCTTT.

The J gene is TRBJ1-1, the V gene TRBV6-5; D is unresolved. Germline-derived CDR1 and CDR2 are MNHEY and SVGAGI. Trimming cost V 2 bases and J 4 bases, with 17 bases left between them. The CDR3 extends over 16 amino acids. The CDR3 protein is CASSYNPDGFITEAFF. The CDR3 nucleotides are TGTGCCAGCAGTTACAATCCCGACGGATTTATCACTGAAGCTTTCTTT.

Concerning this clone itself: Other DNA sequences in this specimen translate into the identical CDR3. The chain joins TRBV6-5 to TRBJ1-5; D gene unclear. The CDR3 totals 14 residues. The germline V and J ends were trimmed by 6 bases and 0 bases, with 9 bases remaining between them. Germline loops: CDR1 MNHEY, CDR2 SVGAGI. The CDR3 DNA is TGTGCCAGCAGGCCCGTTTATAGCAATCAGCCCCAGCATTTT. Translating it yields CASRPVYSNQPQHF.

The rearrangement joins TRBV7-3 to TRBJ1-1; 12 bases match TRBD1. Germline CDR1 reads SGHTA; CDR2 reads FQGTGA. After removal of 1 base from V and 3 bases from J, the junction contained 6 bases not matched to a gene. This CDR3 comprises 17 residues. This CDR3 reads CASSLMGQGASDTEAFF. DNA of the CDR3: TGTGCCAGCAGCTTAATGGGACAGGGGGCGTCGGACACTGAAGCTTTCTTT.

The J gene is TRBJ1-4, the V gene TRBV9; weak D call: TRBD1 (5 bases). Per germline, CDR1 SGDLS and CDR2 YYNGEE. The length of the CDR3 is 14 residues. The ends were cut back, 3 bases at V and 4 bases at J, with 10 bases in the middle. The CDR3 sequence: CASSAEGVNEKLFF. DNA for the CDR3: TGTGCCAGCAGCGCCGAAGGGGTTAATGAAAAACTGTTTTTT.

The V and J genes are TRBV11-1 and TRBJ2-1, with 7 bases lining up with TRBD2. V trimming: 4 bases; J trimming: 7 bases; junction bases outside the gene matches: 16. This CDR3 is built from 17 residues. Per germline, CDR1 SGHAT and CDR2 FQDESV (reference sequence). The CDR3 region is CASSSVGREGLGNEQFF. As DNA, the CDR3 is TGTGCCAGCAGCTCGGTGGGGAGGGAAGGCTTGGGGAATGAGCAGTTCTTC.

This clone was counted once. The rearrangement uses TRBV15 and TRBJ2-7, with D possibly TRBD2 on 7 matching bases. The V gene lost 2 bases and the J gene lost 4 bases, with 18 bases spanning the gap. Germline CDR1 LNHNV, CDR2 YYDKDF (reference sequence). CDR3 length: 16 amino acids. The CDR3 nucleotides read TGTGCCACCAGCAGACCGAGGGGGTCGCGGGAGTACGAGCAGTACTTC. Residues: CATSRPRGSREYEQYF.

The CDR3 region has the DNA TGTGCCACCTGGGGGGGGGACTACAATGAGCAGTTCTTC. The encoded protein is CATWGGDYNEQFF. The chain employs TRBV19 and TRBJ2-1; 7 bases agree with TRBD2. V lost 10 bases and J lost 3; bases outside the gene matches: 6. Germline values: CDR1 LNHDA, CDR2 SQIVND (reference sequence). The CDR3 runs 13 residues.

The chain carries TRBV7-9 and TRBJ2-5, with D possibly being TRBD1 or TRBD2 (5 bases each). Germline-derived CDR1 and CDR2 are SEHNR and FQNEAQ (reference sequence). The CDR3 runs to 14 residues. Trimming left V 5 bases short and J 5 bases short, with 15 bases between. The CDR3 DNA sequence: TGTGCCAGCAGCCGAACTAGGGGTTCGGAGACCCAGTACTTC. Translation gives CASSRTRGSETQYF.

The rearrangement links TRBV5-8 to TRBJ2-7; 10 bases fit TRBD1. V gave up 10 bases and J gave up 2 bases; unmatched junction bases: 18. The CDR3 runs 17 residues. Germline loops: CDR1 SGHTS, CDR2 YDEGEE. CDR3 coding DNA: TGTGCCGGTCCCGGGACAGGGGAGGGTAGTAACCCCTACGAGCAGTACTTC. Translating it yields CAGPGTGEGSNPYEQYF. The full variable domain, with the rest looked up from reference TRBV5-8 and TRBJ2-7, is EAGVTQSPTHLIKTRGQQATLRCSPISGHTSVYWYQQALGLGLQFLLWYDEGEERNRGNFPPRFSGRQFPNYSSELNVNALELEDSALYLCAGPGTGEGSNPYEQYFGPGTRLTVT.

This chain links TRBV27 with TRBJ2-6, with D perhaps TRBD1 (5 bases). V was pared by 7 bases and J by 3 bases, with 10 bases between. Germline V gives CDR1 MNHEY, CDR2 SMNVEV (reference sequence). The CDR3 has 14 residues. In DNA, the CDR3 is TGTGCCAGCAAAGGGGTCTTTGGGGCCAACGTCCTGACTTTC. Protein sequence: CASKGVFGANVLTF.

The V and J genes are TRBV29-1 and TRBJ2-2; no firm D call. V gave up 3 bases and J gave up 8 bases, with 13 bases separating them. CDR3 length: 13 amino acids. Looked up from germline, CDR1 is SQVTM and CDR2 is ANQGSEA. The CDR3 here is CSVDASISGELFF. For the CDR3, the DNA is TGCAGCGTTGATGCCAGCATCTCTGGGGAGCTGTTTTTT.

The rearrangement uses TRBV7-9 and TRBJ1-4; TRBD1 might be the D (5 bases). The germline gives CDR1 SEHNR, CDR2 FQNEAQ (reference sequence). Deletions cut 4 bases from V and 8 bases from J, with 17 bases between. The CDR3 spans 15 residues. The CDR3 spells CASSSRGDRGEKLFF. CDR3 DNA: TGTGCCAGCAGCTCACGTGGGGACCGGGGAGAAAAACTGTTTTTT.

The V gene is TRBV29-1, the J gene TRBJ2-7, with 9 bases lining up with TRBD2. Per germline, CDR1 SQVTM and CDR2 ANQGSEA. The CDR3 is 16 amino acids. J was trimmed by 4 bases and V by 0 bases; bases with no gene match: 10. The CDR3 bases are TGCAGCGTTGAAGATCGGTCTAGCGGGAATCAGTACGAGCAGTACTTC. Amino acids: CSVEDRSSGNQYEQYF.

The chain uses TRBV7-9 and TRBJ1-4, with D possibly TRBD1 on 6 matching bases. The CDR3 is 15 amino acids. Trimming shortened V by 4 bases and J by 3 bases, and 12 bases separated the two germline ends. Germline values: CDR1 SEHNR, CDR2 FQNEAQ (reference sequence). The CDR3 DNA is TGTGCCAGCAGCTCAAGGACAGTTCCTAATGAAAAACTGTTTTTT. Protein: CASSSRTVPNEKLFF.

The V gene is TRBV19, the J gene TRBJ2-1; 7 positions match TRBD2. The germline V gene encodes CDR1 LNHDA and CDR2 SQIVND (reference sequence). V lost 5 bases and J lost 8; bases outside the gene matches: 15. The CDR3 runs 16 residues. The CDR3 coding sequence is TGTGCCAGTAGTGAAAGGACTAGAATAAGTGGGGATGAGCAGTTCTTC. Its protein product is CASSERTRISGDEQFF.

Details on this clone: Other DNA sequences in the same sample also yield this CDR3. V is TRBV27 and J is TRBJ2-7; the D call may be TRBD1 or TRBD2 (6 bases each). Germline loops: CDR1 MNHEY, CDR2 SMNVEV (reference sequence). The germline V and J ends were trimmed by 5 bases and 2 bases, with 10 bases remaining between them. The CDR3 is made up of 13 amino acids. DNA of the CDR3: TGTGCCAGCAGTCCTCGGGGGCCCTACGAGCAGTACTTC. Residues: CASSPRGPYEQYF.

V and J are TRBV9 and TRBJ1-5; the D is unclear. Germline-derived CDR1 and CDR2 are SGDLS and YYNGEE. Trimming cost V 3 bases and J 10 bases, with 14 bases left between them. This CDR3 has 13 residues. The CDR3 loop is CASSATDRPPQHF. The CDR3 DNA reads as TGTGCCAGCAGCGCAACCGACCGACCTCCCCAGCATTTT.

The CDR3 spells CASPGARTEAFF. As DNA, the CDR3 is TGTGCCAGCCCTGGGGCGAGGACTGAAGCTTTCTTT. V gene TRBV27 combines with J gene TRBJ1-1; D might be TRBD1 (5 bases). Trimming shortened V by 8 bases and J by 5 bases, and 12 bases separated the two germline ends. Germline loops: CDR1 MNHEY, CDR2 SMNVEV (reference sequence). This CDR3 is 12 amino acids long.